In its sample, the clone carrying this TCR beta chain was seen a few times. No antigen is known for it. This record belongs to a study of CD8+ T cells in alopecia areata. From germline, CDR1 is SGHRS and CDR2 YFSETQ. The trim removed 1 base at V and 2 bases at J, leaving 2 bases unmatched. The CDR3 has 15 residues. RNA extraction and reverse transcription yielded cDNA as sequencing template. TCRdb's table, derived via immunoSEQ multiplex PCR, lists solely in-frame clones and lacks some. The sample yields 150,000 to 200,000 clones, around 64% seen once. Noted treatment: oral pan-JAK inhibitor, 5-10 mg twice daily. Overall study results and limits: Clonality was higher in lesional than normal scalp, especially in alopecia totalis/universalis. On tofacitinib, scalp clonality and expanded CD8+ clones among top 100 fell significantly.

The TCR sequence derives from a human donor with alopecia areata. The source material was CD4+ T cells sorted from blood, sampled around week 49, from a patient treated with tofacitinib. The V and J genes are TRBV5-1 and TRBJ2-5, with 10 bases that match TRBD2. CDR3 sequence: CASSLLAGEQETQYF. CDR3 DNA sequence: TGCGCCAGCAGCTTGCTAGCGGGGGAACAAGAGACCCAGTACTTC.